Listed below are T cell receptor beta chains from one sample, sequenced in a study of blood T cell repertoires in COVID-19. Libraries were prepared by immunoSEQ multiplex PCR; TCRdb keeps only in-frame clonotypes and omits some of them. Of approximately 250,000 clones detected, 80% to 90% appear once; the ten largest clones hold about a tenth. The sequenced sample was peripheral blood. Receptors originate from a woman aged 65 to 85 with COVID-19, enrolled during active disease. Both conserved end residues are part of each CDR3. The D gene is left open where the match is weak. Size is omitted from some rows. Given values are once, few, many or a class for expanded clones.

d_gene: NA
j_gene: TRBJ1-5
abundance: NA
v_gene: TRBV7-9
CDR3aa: CASSPAGGQPQHF
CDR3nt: TGTGCCAGCAGCCCTGCCGGGGGTCAGCCCCAGCATTTT

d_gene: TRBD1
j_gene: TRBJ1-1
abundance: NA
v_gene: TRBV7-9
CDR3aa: CASSLTGATEAFF
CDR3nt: TGTGCCAGCAGCTTGACAGGGGCCACTGAAGCTTTCTTT

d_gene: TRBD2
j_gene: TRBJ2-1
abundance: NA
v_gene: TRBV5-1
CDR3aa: CASSPGTSGRDEQFF
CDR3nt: TGCGCCAGCAGCCCCGGGACTAGCGGGAGGGATGAGCAGTTCTTC

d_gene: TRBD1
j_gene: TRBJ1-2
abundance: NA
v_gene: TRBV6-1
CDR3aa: CASSDRQGNYGYTF
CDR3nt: TGTGCCAGCAGTGACCGACAGGGAAACTATGGCTACACCTTC

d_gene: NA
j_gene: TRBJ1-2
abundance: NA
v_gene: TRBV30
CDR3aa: CAWSVGVKNYGYTF
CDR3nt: TGTGCCTGGAGTGTAGGGGTTAAAAACTATGGCTACACCTTC

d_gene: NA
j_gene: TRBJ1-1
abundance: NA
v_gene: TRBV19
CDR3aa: CATRGGARAEAFF
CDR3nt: TGTGCCACCCGGGGGGGCGCGAGGGCTGAAGCTTTCTTT

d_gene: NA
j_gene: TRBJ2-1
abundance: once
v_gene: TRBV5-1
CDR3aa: CASSFQFPEQFF
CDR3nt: TGCGCCAGCAGCTTCCAATTTCCTGAGCAGTTCTTC

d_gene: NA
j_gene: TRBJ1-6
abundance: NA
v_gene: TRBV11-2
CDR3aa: CASSYIGVSPLHF
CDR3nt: TGTGCCAGCAGCTATATAGGGGTTTCCCCCCTCCACTTT

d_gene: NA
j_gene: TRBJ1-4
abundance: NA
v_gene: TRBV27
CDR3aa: CASSSLRGEADEKLFF
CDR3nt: TGTGCCAGCAGTTCTCTCCGTGGGGAGGCGGATGAAAAACTGTTTTTT

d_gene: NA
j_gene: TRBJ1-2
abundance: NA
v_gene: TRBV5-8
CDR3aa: CASSPLDIIYGYTF
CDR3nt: TGTGCCAGCAGCCCGCTCGACATCATCTATGGCTACACCTTC

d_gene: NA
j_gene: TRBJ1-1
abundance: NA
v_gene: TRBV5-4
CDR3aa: CASSLTGFEAFF
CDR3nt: TGTGCCAGCAGCTTAACAGGGTTTGAAGCTTTCTTT

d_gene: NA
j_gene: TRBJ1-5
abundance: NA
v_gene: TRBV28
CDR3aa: CASSSPGTGNQPQHF
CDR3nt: TGTGCCAGCAGTTCACCCGGTACAGGCAATCAGCCCCAGCATTTT

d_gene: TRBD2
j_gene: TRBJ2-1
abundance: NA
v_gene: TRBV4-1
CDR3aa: CASESSGSSGFEQFF
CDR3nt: TGCGCCAGCGAATCTAGCGGGAGTTCAGGGTTTGAGCAGTTCTTC

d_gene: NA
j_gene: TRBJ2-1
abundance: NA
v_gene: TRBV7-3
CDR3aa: CASSPRRGRDQNEQFF
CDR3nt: TGTGCCAGCAGCCCACGGCGGGGGCGGGATCAAAATGAGCAGTTCTTC

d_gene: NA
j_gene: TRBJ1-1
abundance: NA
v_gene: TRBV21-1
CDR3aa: CASSKHLALNTEAFF
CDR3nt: TGTGCCAGCAGCAAACACCTAGCTTTGAACACTGAAGCTTTCTTT

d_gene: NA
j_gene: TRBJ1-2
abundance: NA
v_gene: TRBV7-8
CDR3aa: CASSLDRGGSNYGYTF
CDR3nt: TGTGCCAGCAGCTTAGATAGGGGAGGGTCTAACTATGGCTACACCTTC

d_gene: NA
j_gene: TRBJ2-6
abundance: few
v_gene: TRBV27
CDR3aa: CASSFYPSGANVLTF
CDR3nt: TGTGCCAGCAGTTTCTATCCCTCTGGGGCCAACGTCCTGACTTTC

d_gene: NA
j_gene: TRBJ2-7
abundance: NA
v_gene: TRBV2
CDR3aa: CASSEVRGRVYEQYF
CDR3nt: TGTGCCAGCAGTGAAGTCAGGGGACGGGTCTACGAGCAGTACTTC

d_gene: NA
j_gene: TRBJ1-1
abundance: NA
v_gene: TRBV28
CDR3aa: CASRPRDTEAFF
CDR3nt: TGTGCCAGCAGACCGAGGGACACTGAAGCTTTCTTT

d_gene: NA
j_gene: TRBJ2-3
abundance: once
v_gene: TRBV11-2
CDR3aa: CASSLVGARDTQYF
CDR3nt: TGTGCCAGCAGCTTAGTGGGGGCTAGAGATACGCAGTATTTT

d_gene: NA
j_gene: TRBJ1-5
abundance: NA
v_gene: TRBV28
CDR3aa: CASSLNLGGRQPQHF
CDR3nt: TGTGCCAGCAGTTTGAATTTGGGGGGGAGGCAGCCCCAGCATTTT

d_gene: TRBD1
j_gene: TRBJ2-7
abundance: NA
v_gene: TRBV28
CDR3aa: CASSPDRVMNEQYF
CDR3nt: TGTGCCAGCAGCCCGGACAGGGTTATGAACGAGCAGTACTTC

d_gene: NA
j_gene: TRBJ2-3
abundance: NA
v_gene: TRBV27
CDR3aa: CASSSLEQWADTQYF
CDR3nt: TGTGCCAGCAGTTCTCTAGAGCAGTGGGCAGATACGCAGTATTTT

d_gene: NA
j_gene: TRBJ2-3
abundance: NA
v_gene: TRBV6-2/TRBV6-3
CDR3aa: CASSDRLGTDTQYF
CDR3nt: TGTGCCAGCAGTGACAGGTTGGGCACAGATACGCAGTATTTT

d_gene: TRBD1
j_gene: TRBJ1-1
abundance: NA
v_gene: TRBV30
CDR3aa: CAWNSRQGEAFF
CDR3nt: TGTGCCTGGAACTCCCGACAGGGCGAAGCTTTCTTT

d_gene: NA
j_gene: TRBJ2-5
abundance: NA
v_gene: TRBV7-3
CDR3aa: CASSLGQVETQYF
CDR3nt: TGTGCCAGCAGCTTAGGGCAGGTAGAGACCCAGTACTTC

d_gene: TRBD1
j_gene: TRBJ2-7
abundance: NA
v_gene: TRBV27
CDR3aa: CASSRQGPSYEQYF
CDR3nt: TGTGCCAGCAGTCGACAGGGCCCATCCTACGAGCAGTACTTC

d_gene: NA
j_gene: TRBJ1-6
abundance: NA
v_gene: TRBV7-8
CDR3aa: CASSFPQQGNSPLHF
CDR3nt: TGTGCCAGCAGCTTCCCCCAGCAGGGCAACTCACCCCTCCACTTT

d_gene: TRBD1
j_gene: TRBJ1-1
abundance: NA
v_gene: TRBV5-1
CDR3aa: CASSQTGEGAEAFF
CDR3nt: TGCGCCAGCAGCCAGACAGGGGAAGGCGCTGAAGCTTTCTTT

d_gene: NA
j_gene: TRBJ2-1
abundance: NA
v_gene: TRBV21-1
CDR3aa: CASSKEGWRAGNNEQFF
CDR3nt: TGTGCCAGCAGCAAAGAGGGGTGGCGGGCGGGAAACAATGAGCAGTTCTTC

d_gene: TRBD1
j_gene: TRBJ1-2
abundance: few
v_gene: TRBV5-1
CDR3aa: CASSPGQNNYGYTF
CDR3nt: TGCGCCAGCAGCCCGGGACAGAATAACTATGGCTACACCTTC

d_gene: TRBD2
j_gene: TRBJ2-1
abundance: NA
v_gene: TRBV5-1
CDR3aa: CASSLISGTNNEQFF
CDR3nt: TGCGCCAGCAGCTTGATTAGCGGGACGAACAATGAGCAGTTCTTC

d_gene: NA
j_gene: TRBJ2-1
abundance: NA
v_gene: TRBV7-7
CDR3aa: CASSRLTGLNFNEQFF
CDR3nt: TGTGCTAGCAGCCGCCTTACGGGACTCAACTTCAATGAGCAGTTCTTC

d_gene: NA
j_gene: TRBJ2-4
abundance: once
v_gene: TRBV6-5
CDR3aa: CASSYSLAGAKNIQYF
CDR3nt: TGTGCCAGCAGTTACTCCCTAGCTGGGGCCAAAAACATTCAGTACTTC

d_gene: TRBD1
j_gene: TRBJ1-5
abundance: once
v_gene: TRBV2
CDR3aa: CASSGSGGGQPQHF
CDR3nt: TGTGCCAGCAGTGGCTCAGGGGGAGGACAGCCCCAGCATTTT

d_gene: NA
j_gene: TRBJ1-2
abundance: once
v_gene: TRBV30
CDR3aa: CAWSIQTNYGYTF
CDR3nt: TGTGCCTGGAGTATACAGACAAACTATGGCTACACCTTC

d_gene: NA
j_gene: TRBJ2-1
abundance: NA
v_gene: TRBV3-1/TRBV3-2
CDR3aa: CASSQEVLLSSYNEQFF
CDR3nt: TGTGCCAGCAGCCAAGAAGTACTCCTGAGCTCCTACAATGAGCAGTTCTTC

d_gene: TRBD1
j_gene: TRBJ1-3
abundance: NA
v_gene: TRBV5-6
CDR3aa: CASSSLQGLGNTIYF
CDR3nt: TGTGCCAGCAGCTCTCTACAGGGGCTTGGAAACACCATATATTTT

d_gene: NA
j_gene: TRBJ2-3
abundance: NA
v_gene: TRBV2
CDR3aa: CASSLTDTQYF
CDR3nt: TGTGCCAGCAGTCTCACAGATACGCAGTATTTT

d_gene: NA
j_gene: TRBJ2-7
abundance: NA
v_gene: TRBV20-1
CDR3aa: CSAGGPGRNF
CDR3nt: TGCAGTGCGGGGGGACCGGGAAGGAACTTC

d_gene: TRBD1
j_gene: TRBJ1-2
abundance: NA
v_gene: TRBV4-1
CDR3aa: CASSQVDREVPGYTF
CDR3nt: TGCGCCAGCAGCCAAGTAGACAGGGAGGTCCCCGGCTACACCTTC

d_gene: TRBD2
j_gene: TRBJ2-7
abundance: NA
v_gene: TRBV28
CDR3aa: CASRRGGRTYEQYF
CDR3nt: TGTGCCAGCAGAAGGGGCGGGAGGACCTACGAGCAGTACTTC

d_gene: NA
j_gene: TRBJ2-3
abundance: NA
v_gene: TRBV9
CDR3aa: CASSVVLTDTQYF
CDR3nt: TGTGCCAGCAGCGTCGTCCTCACAGATACGCAGTATTTT